Following are 21 T cell receptor beta chains from one sample sequenced in a study of shared clonotypes between healthy human individuals. Libraries were prepared by immunoSEQ multiplex PCR; TCRdb keeps only in-frame clonotypes and omits some of them. The sample records some 900,000 clones, 76% being singletons. The sample consisted of memory CD4+ T cells sorted from blood. Stated subset: CD45RA-negative fraction. The receptors were gathered from a man between 18 and 35 years old in good health.

The genes are TRBV6-5 and TRBJ2-3, with TRBD1 identical over 11 bases. Germline assignment: CDR1 MNHEY and CDR2 SVGAGI. With 3 bases clipped from V and 10 bases from J, the junction kept 9 bases outside the gene matches. The CDR3 totals 15 residues. CDR3 sequence (DNA): TGTGCCAGCAGTTATGGGGGGACAGGGGGGATTGCGCAGTATTTT. Translating gives CASSYGGTGGIAQYF.

The chain couples TRBV28 to TRBJ1-4; tentatively, D is TRBD1 (6 bases). The CDR3 has 14 amino acids. Germline CDR1 MDHEN, CDR2 SYDVKM. The V gene lost 5 bases and the J gene lost 7 bases, with 14 bases spanning the gap. CDR3: CASSQGGDREKLFF. For the CDR3, the DNA is TGTGCCAGCAGTCAAGGGGGGGACCGTGAAAAACTGTTTTTT.

This clone was found a few times. The chain joins TRBV5-1 to TRBJ1-6, with a weak D call TRBD1 (5 bases). Trimming took 1 base from V and 5 from J, leaving 16 bases between them. This CDR3 spans 17 amino acids. CDR1 SGHRS and CDR2 YFSETQ come from the germline V gene. DNA of the CDR3: TGCGCCAGCAGCTTGTTGGCTGGGGCAACTAATAATTCACCCCTCCACTTT. It is translated as CASSLLAGATNNSPLHF.

V and J are TRBV5-8 and TRBJ2-2; D ambiguous. Trimming took off 0 bases at V and 4 bases at J, with 7 bases between the two ends. The germline V gene has CDR1 SGHTS and CDR2 YDEGEE. This CDR3 spans 14 amino acids. In nucleotides, the CDR3 is TGTGCCAGCAGCTTGGGCCGCGTCACCGGGGAGCTGTTTTTT. This sequence encodes CASSLGRVTGELFF.

V and J are TRBV18 and TRBJ2-3; 9 bases are a match to TRBD2. This CDR3 comprises 12 residues. Germline CDR1 is KGHSH and CDR2 is LQKENI. V dropped 3 bases and J dropped 10; count of bases not matched to a gene: 2. Written as DNA, the CDR3 is TGTGCCAGCTCACCGGGACTAGCTTCGCAGTATTTT. This encodes CASSPGLASQYF. Full variable domain (rest looked up from reference TRBV18 and TRBJ2-3): NAGVMQNPRHLVRRRGQEARLRCSPMKGHSHVYWYRQLPEEGLKFMVYLQKENIIDESGMPKERFSAEFPKEGPSILRIQQVVRGDSAAYFCASSPGLASQYFGPGTRLTVL.

This chain connects TRBV5-1 to TRBJ2-1; 9 positions agree with TRBD1. V lost 5 bases and J lost 4; bases outside the gene matches: 7. The CDR3 has 15 residues. Germline V gives CDR1 SGHRS, CDR2 YFSETQ. The CDR3 region has the DNA TGCGCCAGCAGTTACCGGGACAGGGTGTACAATGAGCAGTTCTTC. It encodes CASSYRDRVYNEQFF.

The rearrangement uses TRBV5-4 and TRBJ2-7, with 8 nucleotides matching TRBD2. Germline V gives CDR1 SGHNT, CDR2 YYREEE (reference sequence). The length of the CDR3 is 14 residues. Trimming at V came to 10 bases and at J to 2 bases, leaving 11 bases not matched to a gene. CDR3 DNA sequence: TGTGCCTTTCATCCGGGACTAGACCCCTACGAGCAGTACTTC. It translates to CAFHPGLDPYEQYF.

V usage is TRBV9 and J usage is TRBJ1-3; D not certain. Germline-derived CDR1 and CDR2 are SGDLS and YYNGEE. The CDR3 is made up of 12 amino acids. V lost 4 bases, J lost 4 bases, and 6 bases lay in between. This chain's CDR3 is CASSSGGNTIYF. CDR3 nucleotides: TGTGCCAGCAGCTCGGGGGGAAACACCATATATTTT.

The rearrangement joins TRBV2 to TRBJ1-4, with D uncertain. V shed 4 bases and J shed 8 bases, with 14 bases lying between them. In germline, CDR1 is SNHLY, CDR2 FYNNEI. The CDR3 has 14 amino acids. The CDR3 sequence is CASSVGGLGEKLFF. In nucleotides, the CDR3 is TGTGCCAGCAGTGTCGGTGGTTTAGGCGAAAAACTGTTTTTT.

DNA for the CDR3: TGTGCCAGTAGTATTTTGGACAGGCTAAATCAGCCCCAGCATTTT. Amino acids: CASSILDRLNQPQHF. This chain connects TRBV19 to TRBJ1-5, with 7 nucleotides matching TRBD1. The CDR3 has 15 amino acids. V lost 3 bases, J lost 4 bases, and 6 bases stayed unmatched. CDR1 is LNHDA, CDR2 SQIVND, per germline (reference sequence).

This chain joins TRBV28 and TRBJ2-5; 7 bases are shared with TRBD1. The ends lost 7 bases at V and 5 bases at J; junction bases unmatched: 4. Per the germline V gene, CDR1 is MDHEN and CDR2 is SYDVKM. CDR3 length: 12 residues. The CDR3 loop reads CASTGGFETQYF. CDR3 DNA: TGTGCCAGCACAGGGGGTTTTGAGACCCAGTACTTC.

The chain combines TRBV7-3 with TRBJ1-1; possible D gene TRBD1, 5 bases. CDR3 length equals 15 residues. Looked up from germline, CDR1 is SGHTA and CDR2 is FQGTGA. V was pared by 6 bases and J by 0 bases, with 14 bases between. This chain's CDR3 is CASRQDSNMNTEAFF. The DNA of the CDR3 is TGTGCCAGCAGACAAGACAGTAACATGAACACTGAAGCTTTCTTT.

The chain joins TRBV18 to TRBJ1-2, with TRBD1 as a possible D gene (5 bases). The CDR3 has 13 residues. Trimming removed 6 bases at V and 8 bases at J, with 16 bases between. Germline CDR1 is KGHSH and CDR2 is LQKENI. The chain's CDR3 is CASSPIGGTGYTF. DNA of the CDR3: TGTGCCAGCTCGCCTATCGGGGGGACCGGCTACACCTTC.

This clone was recorded a few times. V gene TRBV10-3 combines with J gene TRBJ1-1; D gene uncertain. CDR1 and CDR2 from the germline V gene are ENHRY and SYGVKD. CDR3 length equals 14 residues. Trimming cost V 0 bases and J 0 bases, with 5 bases left between them. CDR3 loop: CAISESRMNTEAFF. In DNA form, the CDR3 reads TGTGCCATCAGTGAGTCGCGAATGAACACTGAAGCTTTCTTT.

V usage is TRBV7-9 and J usage is TRBJ1-2; D remains ambiguous. Deletions cut 1 base from V and 2 bases from J, with 5 bases between. The germline V gene encodes CDR1 SEHNR and CDR2 FQNEAQ (reference sequence). This CDR3 is built from 13 residues. CDR3 amino acids: CASSLDANYGYTF. The CDR3 DNA sequence: TGTGCCAGCAGCTTAGACGCGAACTATGGCTACACCTTC.

There are a few counts of this clone. The chain joins TRBV30 to TRBJ2-2; 7 bases match TRBD2. Germline loops: CDR1 GTSNPN, CDR2 SVGIG (reference sequence). The ends lost 4 bases at V and 5 bases at J; junction bases unmatched: 7. The CDR3 has 14 residues. CDR3 protein: CAWTGLDLTGELFF. Written as DNA, the CDR3 is TGTGCCTGGACCGGACTAGATTTGACCGGGGAGCTGTTTTTT.

This chain joins TRBV7-2 and TRBJ2-1, with D maybe TRBD2 (5 bases). Germline CDR1 is SGHTA and CDR2 is FQGNSA. The germline V and J ends were trimmed by 1 base and 7 bases, with 14 bases remaining between them. The CDR3 is 15 amino acids. CDR3 nucleotides: TGTGCCAGCAGCTTAGACCGGGGAGTGAAGAATGAGCAGTTCTTC. This encodes CASSLDRGVKNEQFF. Combining the CDR3 with reference TRBV7-2 and TRBJ2-1 gives the whole variable domain GAGVSQSPSNKVTEKGKDVELRCDPISGHTALYWYRQSLGQGLEFLIYFQGNSAPDKSGLPSDRFSAERTGGSVSTLTIQRTQQEDSAVYLCASSLDRGVKNEQFFGPGTRLTVL.

This chain uses TRBV5-4 with TRBJ2-3; TRBD2 agrees at 8 bases. With V trimmed by 4 bases and J by 3 bases, 4 bases remained unmatched. The CDR3 has 14 amino acids. The germline CDR1 and CDR2 sequences are SGHNT and YYREEE (reference sequence). For the CDR3, the DNA is TGTGCCAGCAGCAAGGGACTAGTAACAGATACGCAGTATTTT. It encodes CASSKGLVTDTQYF.

J is TRBJ2-2 and V is TRBV7-2; 10 bases are a match to TRBD2. V trimming: 5 bases; J trimming: 5 bases; junction bases outside the gene matches: 5. Germline V CDR1 and CDR2: SGHTA, FQGNSA. The CDR3 totals 15 residues. This CDR3 is CASSRAGGRTGELFF. As DNA, the CDR3 is TGTGCCAGCAGCCGAGCGGGGGGGCGAACCGGGGAGCTGTTTTTT.

The chain combines TRBV7-9 with TRBJ2-1; maybe TRBD1 (6 bases). Trimming took 4 bases from V and 8 from J, leaving 15 bases between them. Germline CDR1 reads SEHNR; CDR2 reads FQNEAQ (reference sequence). The CDR3 runs to 14 residues. CDR3 loop: CASSSGTHVDEQFF. The CDR3 DNA follows: TGTGCCAGCAGCTCAGGGACACACGTTGATGAGCAGTTCTTC.

In its sample, this clone was seen a few times. The chain combines TRBV7-2 with TRBJ1-2; D remains unclear. The germline V and J ends were trimmed by 1 base and 7 bases, with 13 bases remaining between them. The germline V gene has CDR1 SGHTA and CDR2 FQGNSA. The CDR3 runs to 14 residues. This CDR3 reads CASSLVQKFGGYTF. The CDR3 DNA reads TGTGCCAGCAGCTTAGTCCAGAAATTTGGTGGCTACACCTTC.